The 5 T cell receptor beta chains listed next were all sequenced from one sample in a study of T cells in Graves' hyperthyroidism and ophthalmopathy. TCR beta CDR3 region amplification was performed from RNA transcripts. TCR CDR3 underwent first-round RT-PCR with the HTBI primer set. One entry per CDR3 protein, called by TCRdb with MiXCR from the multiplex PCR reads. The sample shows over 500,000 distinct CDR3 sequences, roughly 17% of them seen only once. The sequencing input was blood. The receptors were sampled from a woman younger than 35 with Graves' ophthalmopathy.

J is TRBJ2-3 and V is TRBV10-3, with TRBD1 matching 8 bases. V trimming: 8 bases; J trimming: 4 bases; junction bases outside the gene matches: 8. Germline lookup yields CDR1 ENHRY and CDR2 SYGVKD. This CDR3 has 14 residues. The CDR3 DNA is TGTGCCATCTCTTGGACAGGGTGGGCAGATACGCAGTATTTT. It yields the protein CAISWTGWADTQYF.

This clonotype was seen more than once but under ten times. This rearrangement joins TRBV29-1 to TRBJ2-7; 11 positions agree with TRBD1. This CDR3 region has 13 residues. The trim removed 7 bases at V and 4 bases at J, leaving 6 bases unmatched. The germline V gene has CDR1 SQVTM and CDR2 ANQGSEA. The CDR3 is CSAGRDRGYEQYF. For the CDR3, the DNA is TGCAGCGCGGGCCGGGACAGGGGGTACGAGCAGTACTTC.

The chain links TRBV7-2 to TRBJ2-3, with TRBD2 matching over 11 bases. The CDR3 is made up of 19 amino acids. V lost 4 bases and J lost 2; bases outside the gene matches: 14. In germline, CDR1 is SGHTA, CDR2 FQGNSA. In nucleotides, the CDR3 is TGTGCCAGCAGCTCTCTAGGGACTAGCGGAGATCCAATCACAGATACGCAGTATTTT. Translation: CASSSLGTSGDPITDTQYF.

This CDR3 reads CASSHQDRQETQYF. The CDR3 coding sequence is TGTGCCAGTAGCCACCAGGACAGACAAGAGACCCAGTACTTC. The chain has TRBV19 and TRBJ2-5; TRBD1 is a possible D gene (6 bases). The CDR3 has 14 residues. Germline-derived CDR1 and CDR2 are LNHDA and SQIVND (reference sequence). V was cut by 6 bases and J by 2 bases, with 13 bases left in between.

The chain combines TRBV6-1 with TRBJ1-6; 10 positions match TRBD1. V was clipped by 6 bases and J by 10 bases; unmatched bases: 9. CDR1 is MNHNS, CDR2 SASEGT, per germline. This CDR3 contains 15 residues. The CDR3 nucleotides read TGTGCCAGCAGGGGGACAGGGGATAGAAACTCACCCCTCCACTTT. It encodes CASRGTGDRNSPLHF.